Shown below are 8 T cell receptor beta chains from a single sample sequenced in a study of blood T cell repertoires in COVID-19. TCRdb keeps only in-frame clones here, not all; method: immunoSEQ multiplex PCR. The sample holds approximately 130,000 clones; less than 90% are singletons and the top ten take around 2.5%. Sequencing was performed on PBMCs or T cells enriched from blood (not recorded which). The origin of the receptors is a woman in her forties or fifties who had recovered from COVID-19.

CDR3 region: CATSRSWTAVSSGNTIYF. The CDR3 region has the DNA TGTGCCACCAGCAGAAGTTGGACAGCCGTGTCCTCTGGAAACACCATATATTTT. This chain links TRBV15 with TRBJ1-3; tentative D call: TRBD1 (6 bases). CDR1 is LNHNV, CDR2 YYDKDF, per germline (reference sequence). There are 18 residues in the CDR3. V lost 2 bases and J lost 0, with 17 bases in between.

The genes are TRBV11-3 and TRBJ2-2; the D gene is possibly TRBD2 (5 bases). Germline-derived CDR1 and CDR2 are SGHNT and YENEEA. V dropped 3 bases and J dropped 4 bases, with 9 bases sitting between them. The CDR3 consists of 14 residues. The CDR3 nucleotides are TGTGCCAGCAGCTTCGGGGTGGGCACCGGGGAGCTGTTTTTT. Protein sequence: CASSFGVGTGELFF. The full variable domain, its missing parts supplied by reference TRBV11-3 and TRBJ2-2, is EAGVVQSPRYKIIEKKQPVAFWCNPISGHNTLYWYLQNLGQGPELLIRYENEEAVDDSQLPKDRFSAERLKGVDSTLKIQPAELGDSAVYLCASSFGVGTGELFFGEGSRLTVL.

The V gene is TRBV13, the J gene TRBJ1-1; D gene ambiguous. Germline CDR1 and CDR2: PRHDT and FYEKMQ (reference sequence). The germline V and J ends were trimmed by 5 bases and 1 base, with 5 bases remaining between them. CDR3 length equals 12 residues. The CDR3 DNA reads TGTGCCAGCAGCGTTAGGAACACTGAAGCTTTCTTT. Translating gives CASSVRNTEAFF.

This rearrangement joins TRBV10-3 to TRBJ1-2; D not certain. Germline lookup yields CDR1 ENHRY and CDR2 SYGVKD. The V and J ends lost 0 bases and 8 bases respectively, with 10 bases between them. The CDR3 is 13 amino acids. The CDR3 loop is CAISESVPLGYTF. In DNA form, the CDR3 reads TGTGCCATCAGTGAGTCAGTTCCCCTAGGCTACACCTTC.

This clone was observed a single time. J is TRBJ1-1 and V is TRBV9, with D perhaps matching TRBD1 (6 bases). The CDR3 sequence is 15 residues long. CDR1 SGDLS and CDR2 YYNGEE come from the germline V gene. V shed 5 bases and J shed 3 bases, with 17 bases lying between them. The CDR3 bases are TGTGCCAGCAGTAGATGGACAGCTGGGGACACTGAAGCTTTCTTT. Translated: CASSRWTAGDTEAFF.

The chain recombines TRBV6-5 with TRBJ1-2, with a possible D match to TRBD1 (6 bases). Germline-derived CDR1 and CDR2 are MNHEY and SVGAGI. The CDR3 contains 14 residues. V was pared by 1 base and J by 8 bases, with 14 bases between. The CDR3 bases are TGTGCCAGCAGTTACTTTCAGGGGCGCGGGGGCTACACCTTC. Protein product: CASSYFQGRGGYTF.

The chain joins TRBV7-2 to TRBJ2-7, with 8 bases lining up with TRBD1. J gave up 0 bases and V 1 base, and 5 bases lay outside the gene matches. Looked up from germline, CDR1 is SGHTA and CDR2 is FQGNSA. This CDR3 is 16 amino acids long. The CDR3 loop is CASSLETGVASYEQYF. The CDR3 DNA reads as TGTGCCAGCAGCTTAGAGACAGGGGTCGCCTCCTACGAGCAGTACTTC. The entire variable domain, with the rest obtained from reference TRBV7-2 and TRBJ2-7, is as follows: GAGVSQSPSNKVTEKGKDVELRCDPISGHTALYWYRQSLGQGLEFLIYFQGNSAPDKSGLPSDRFSAERTGGSVSTLTIQRTQQEDSAVYLCASSLETGVASYEQYFGPGTRLTVT.

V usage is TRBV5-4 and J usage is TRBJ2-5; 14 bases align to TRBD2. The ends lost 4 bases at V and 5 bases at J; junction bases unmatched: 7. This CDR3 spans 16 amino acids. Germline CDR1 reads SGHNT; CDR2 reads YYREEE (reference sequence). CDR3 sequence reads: CASSQMGLAGAETQYF. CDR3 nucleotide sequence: TGTGCCAGCAGCCAGATGGGACTAGCGGGGGCCGAGACCCAGTACTTC.